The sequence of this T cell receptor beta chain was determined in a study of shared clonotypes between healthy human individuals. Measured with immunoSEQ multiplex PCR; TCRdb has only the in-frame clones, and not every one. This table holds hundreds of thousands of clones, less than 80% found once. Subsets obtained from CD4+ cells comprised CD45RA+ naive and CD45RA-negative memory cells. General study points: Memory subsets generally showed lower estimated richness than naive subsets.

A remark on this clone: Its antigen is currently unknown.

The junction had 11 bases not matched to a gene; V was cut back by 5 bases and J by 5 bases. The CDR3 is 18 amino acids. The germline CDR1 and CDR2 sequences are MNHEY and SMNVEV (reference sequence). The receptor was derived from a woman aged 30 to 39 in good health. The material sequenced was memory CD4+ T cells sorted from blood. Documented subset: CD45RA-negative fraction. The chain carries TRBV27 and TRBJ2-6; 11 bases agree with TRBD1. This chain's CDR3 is CASSPTGTGGRRANVLTF. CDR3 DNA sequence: TGTGCCAGCAGTCCAACCGGGACAGGGGGTCGGAGGGCCAACGTCCTGACTTTC.